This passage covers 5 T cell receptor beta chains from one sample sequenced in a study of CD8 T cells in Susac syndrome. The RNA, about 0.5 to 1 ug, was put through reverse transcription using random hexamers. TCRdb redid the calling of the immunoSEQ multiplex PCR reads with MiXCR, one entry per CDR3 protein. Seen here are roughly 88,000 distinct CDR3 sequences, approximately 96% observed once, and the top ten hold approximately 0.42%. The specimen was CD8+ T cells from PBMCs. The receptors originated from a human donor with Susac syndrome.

CDR3 in amino acids: CASSQAGLAANIQYF. The CDR3, as DNA: TGCGCCAGCAGCCAAGCGGGCCTAGCGGCAAACATTCAGTACTTC. The chain joins TRBV4-3 to TRBJ2-4, with 7 bases that match TRBD2. The CDR3 has 15 amino acids. The germline V gene has CDR1 LGHNA and CDR2 YSLEER. V shed 1 base, J shed 6 bases, and the junction held 6 bases outside the gene matches.

Here the CDR3 DNA reads TGCAGTGCTTATGACTCGGGGGGCTCCTACGAGCAGTACGTC. Its translation: CSAYDSGGSYEQYV. The chain has TRBV20-1 and TRBJ2-7; 7 bases fit TRBD2. After removal of 5 bases from V and 0 bases from J, the junction contained 7 bases not matched to a gene. The CDR3 length is 14 residues. Per the germline V gene, CDR1 is DFQATT and CDR2 is SNEGSKA (reference sequence).

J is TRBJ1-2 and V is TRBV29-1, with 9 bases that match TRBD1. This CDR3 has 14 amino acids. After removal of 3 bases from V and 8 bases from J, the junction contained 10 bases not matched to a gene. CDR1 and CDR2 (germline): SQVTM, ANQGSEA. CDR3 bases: TGCAGCGTTGAGAACAGGGGGCGCGATGGGGGCTACACCTTC. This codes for CSVENRGRDGGYTF.

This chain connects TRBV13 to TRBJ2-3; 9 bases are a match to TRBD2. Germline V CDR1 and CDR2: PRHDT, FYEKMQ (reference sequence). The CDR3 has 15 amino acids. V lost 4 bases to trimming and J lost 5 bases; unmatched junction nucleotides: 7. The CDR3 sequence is CASSWKTSGIDTQYF. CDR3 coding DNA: TGTGCCAGCAGCTGGAAGACTAGCGGCATAGATACGCAGTATTTT.

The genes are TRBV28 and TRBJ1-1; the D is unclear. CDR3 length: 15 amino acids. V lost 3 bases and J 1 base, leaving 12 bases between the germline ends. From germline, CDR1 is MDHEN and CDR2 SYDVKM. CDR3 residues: CASSLVSPTNTEAFF. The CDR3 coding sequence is TGTGCCAGCAGTTTGGTCAGCCCCACGAACACTGAAGCTTTCTTT. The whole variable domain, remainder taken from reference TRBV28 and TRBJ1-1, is DVKVTQSSRYLVKRTGEKVFLECVQDMDHENMFWYRQDPGLGLRLIYFSYDVKMKEKGDIPEGYSVSREKKERFSLILESASTNQTSMYLCASSLVSPTNTEAFFGQGTRLTVV.